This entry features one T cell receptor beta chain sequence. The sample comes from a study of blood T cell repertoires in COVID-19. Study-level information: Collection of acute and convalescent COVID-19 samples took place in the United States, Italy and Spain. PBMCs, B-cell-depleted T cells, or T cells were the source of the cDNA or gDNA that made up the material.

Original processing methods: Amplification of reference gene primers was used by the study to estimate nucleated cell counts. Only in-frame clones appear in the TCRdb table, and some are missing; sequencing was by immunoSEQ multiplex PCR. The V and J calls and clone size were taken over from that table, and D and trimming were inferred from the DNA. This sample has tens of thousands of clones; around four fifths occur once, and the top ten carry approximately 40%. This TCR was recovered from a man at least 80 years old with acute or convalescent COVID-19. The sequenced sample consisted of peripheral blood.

CDR3 nucleotide sequence: TGTGCCAGCAGAATCACTAGCGGATCCACCTACGAGCAGTACTTC. Amino acids: CASRITSGSTYEQYF. The chain employs TRBV27 and TRBJ2-7, with 8 bases that match TRBD2. Trimming took 6 bases from V and 2 from J; bases not matched to a gene: 9. Per the germline V gene, CDR1 is MNHEY and CDR2 is SMNVEV (reference sequence). The CDR3 is made up of 15 amino acids.